Listed below are T cell receptor beta chains from one sample, sequenced in a study of memory CD4+ T cells and cytomegalovirus serostatus. Generated by immunoSEQ multiplex PCR, the TCRdb table keeps only in-frame clones and is missing some. The data hold around 76,000 clones, with 78% observed a single time. Sequencing was done on a sample of memory CD4+ T cells from blood. The receptor source for this set is an adult in good health and CMV-seropositive. The CDR3 runs from the conserved cysteine through the conserved F or W. The order of the fields is clone size, CDR3 length, J gene, D gene, V gene, CDR3 protein, CDR3 DNA. A D gene is named only where the DNA matches it firmly. Clone size is shown for a subset of rows, as once, few, many or a class of expanded clone.

-	12	TRBJ2-7	-	TRBV5-6	CASSLQDYEQYF	TGTGCCAGCAGCTTGCAGGACTACGAGCAGTACTTC
-	14	TRBJ1-5	-	TRBV7-2	CASSLDGNRRPQHF	TGTGCCAGCAGCTTGGACGGGAACCGTCGGCCCCAGCATTTT
-	15	TRBJ1-1	-	TRBV10-3	CAISAPDRRGTEAFF	TGTGCCATCAGTGCCCCTGACAGACGCGGCACTGAAGCTTTCTTT
-	11	TRBJ2-2	-	TRBV30	CAWERTGELFF	TGTGCCTGGGAGAGGACCGGGGAGCTGTTTTTT
-	14	TRBJ1-2	TRBD1	TRBV5-4	CASRLGTVNYGYTF	TGTGCCAGCAGACTCGGGACAGTAAACTATGGCTACACCTTC
-	15	TRBJ2-5	TRBD2	TRBV9	CASSVDYSGQETQYF	TGTGCCAGCAGCGTAGACTATAGCGGGCAAGAGACCCAGTACTTC
-	14	TRBJ2-1	TRBD1	TRBV5-1	CASSGDRDYNEQFF	TGCGCCAGCAGCGGGGACAGGGACTACAATGAGCAGTTCTTC
-	15	TRBJ1-1	TRBD1	TRBV5-1	CASSPSSGGITEAFF	TGCGCCAGCAGCCCCAGCTCAGGGGGAATCACTGAAGCTTTCTTT
-	15	TRBJ2-5	TRBD1	TRBV15	CATSRNPGGVETQYF	TGTGCCACCAGCAGAAACCCAGGGGGCGTGGAGACCCAGTACTTC
-	14	TRBJ2-3	TRBD2	TRBV5-1	CASSLALAGDTQYF	TGCGCCAGCAGCTTGGCACTAGCGGGAGATACGCAGTATTTT
few	14	TRBJ1-5	-	TRBV19	CATQLGTRNQPQHF	TGTGCCACCCAGTTGGGGACAAGGAATCAGCCCCAGCATTTT
-	15	TRBJ2-6	-	TRBV6-4	CASTRDGSGANVLTF	TGTGCCAGCACCCGGGACGGCTCTGGGGCCAACGTCCTGACTTTC
-	13	TRBJ1-5	-	TRBV19	CASSIDRVQPQHF	TGTGCCAGTAGTATAGATCGGGTTCAGCCCCAGCATTTT
-	17	TRBJ2-2	-	TRBV5-8	CASSLDKLGTDTGELFF	TGTGCCAGCAGCTTGGATAAACTAGGGACCGACACCGGGGAGCTGTTTTTT
-	14	TRBJ2-7	TRBD1	TRBV6-1	CASISRTGGYEQYF	TGTGCCAGCATCTCTAGGACAGGGGGGTACGAGCAGTACTTC
-	16	TRBJ2-5	TRBD1	TRBV7-9	CASTLGDRGLQETQYF	TGTGCCAGCACCCTAGGGGACAGGGGGCTTCAAGAGACCCAGTACTTC
few	14	TRBJ2-3	-	TRBV19	CASSIRAEVGTQYF	TGTGCCAGTAGTATTAGGGCCGAAGTGGGTACGCAGTATTTT
-	16	TRBJ1-5	TRBD1	TRBV18	CASSLSRDRLDQPQHF	TGTGCCAGCTCACTTAGCCGGGACAGACTAGATCAGCCCCAGCATTTT
-	16	TRBJ1-2	-	TRBV10-3	CAISESRSQGSRGYTF	TGTGCCATCAGTGAGTCGCGGTCACAGGGTTCCCGTGGCTACACCTTC
-	15	TRBJ2-1	TRBD2	TRBV11-3	CASSRLAGGYNEQFF	TGTGCCAGCAGCCGACTAGCGGGAGGATACAATGAGCAGTTCTTC
-	15	TRBJ1-1	-	TRBV28	CASSLIGGMNTEAFF	TGTGCCAGCAGTCTAATAGGCGGCATGAACACTGAAGCTTTCTTT
-	13	TRBJ1-4	-	TRBV5-4	CASSFSVSEKLFF	TGTGCCAGCAGCTTTTCGGTTTCGGAAAAACTGTTTTTT
few	13	TRBJ1-1	-	TRBV7-9	CASLSQLNTEAFF	TGTGCCAGCCTGAGCCAGTTGAACACTGAAGCTTTCTTT
-	12	TRBJ2-1	-	TRBV2	CASSGQVDEQFF	TGTGCCAGCAGTGGCCAGGTCGATGAGCAGTTCTTC
-	14	TRBJ2-2	-	TRBV5-1	CASSLAKKTGELFF	TGCGCCAGCAGCCTGGCGAAGAAGACCGGGGAGCTGTTTTTT
few	16	TRBJ2-5	-	TRBV19	CASDRQEVEHQETQYF	TGTGCCTCTGACCGACAGGAAGTTGAGCACCAAGAGACCCAGTACTTC
-	14	TRBJ1-1	-	TRBV5-4	CASSLRGGDTEAFF	TGTGCCAGCAGCTTGAGGGGAGGCGACACTGAAGCTTTCTTT
-	17	TRBJ2-2	TRBD2	TRBV4-2	CASSQAGAGGRTGELFF	TGTGCCAGCAGCCAAGCCGGAGCGGGGGGTAGGACCGGGGAGCTGTTTTTT
-	16	TRBJ1-1	-	TRBV10-2	CASSGGRRDLNTEAFF	TGCGCCAGCAGTGGGGGGAGGAGGGACTTGAACACTGAAGCTTTCTTT
-	16	TRBJ1-3	TRBD1	TRBV15	CATSRDRGGGRNTIYF	TGTGCCACCAGCAGAGATCGAGGGGGCGGACGGAACACCATATATTTT
-	15	TRBJ2-7	TRBD1	TRBV19	CASSLTGTGSYEQYF	TGTGCCAGTAGTTTGACCGGGACAGGGTCCTACGAGCAGTACTTC
few	14	TRBJ2-3	-	TRBV11-3	CASSPGQATDTQYF	TGTGCCAGCAGCCCGGGGCAGGCGACAGATACGCAGTATTTT
many	15	TRBJ1-2	TRBD1	TRBV5-1	CASSGTGRGNYGYTF	TGCGCCAGCAGCGGGACAGGACGGGGAAACTATGGCTACACCTTC
-	16	TRBJ2-1	TRBD2	TRBV7-9	CASSKPRGRARNEQFF	TGTGCCAGCAGCAAACCCCGCGGGAGGGCCAGGAATGAGCAGTTCTTC
-	16	TRBJ2-1	TRBD2	TRBV5-5	CASSLQSGGAFNEQFF	TGTGCCAGCAGCCTTCAGAGCGGGGGGGCCTTCAATGAGCAGTTCTTC
few	12	TRBJ1-3	-	TRBV7-9	CASSLAGNTIYF	TGTGCCAGCAGCTTAGCAGGAAACACCATATATTTT
-	15	TRBJ1-6	-	TRBV5-8	CASSRAGGNNSPLHF	TGTGCCAGCAGCCGAGCGGGTGGGAATAATTCACCCCTCCACTTT
-	14	TRBJ1-1	TRBD1	TRBV7-9	CASSVWDRNTEAFF	TGTGCCAGCAGCGTATGGGACAGGAACACTGAAGCTTTCTTT
-	15	TRBJ1-4	-	TRBV5-4	CASSPRQGTNEKLFF	TGTGCCAGCAGCCCCCGGCAAGGAACTAATGAAAAACTGTTTTTT
-	14	TRBJ2-7	TRBD1	TRBV29-1	CSARGTGRRREQYF	TGCAGCGCCCGGGGGACAGGGCGGAGGAGGGAGCAGTACTTC
few	15	TRBJ1-5	-	TRBV4-3	CASSQEVQAFQPQHF	TGCGCCAGCAGCCAAGAGGTGCAGGCTTTTCAGCCCCAGCATTTT
-	13	TRBJ1-2	-	TRBV6-5	CASSYGQGVGYTF	TGTGCCAGCAGTTACGGACAAGGGGTAGGCTACACCTTC
-	16	TRBJ1-5	TRBD1	TRBV15	CATSRDLATGAVAQHF	TGTGCCACCAGCAGAGATCTGGCGACAGGGGCCGTGGCCCAGCATTTT
-	14	TRBJ1-2	TRBD1	TRBV5-1	CASSLDRGGYGYTF	TGCGCCAGCAGCTTGGACAGGGGAGGGTATGGCTACACCTTC
-	15	TRBJ2-1	TRBD2	TRBV5-1	CASSTGTSGGNEQFF	TGCGCCAGCAGCACAGGGACTAGCGGGGGTAATGAGCAGTTCTTC
-	14	TRBJ1-3	TRBD1	TRBV6-6	CASSNDRVGNTIYF	TGTGCCAGCAGTAACGACAGGGTTGGAAACACCATATATTTT
-	16	TRBJ2-7	TRBD1	TRBV10-3	CAISGEGTGYSYEQYF	TGTGCCATCAGTGGGGAAGGGACAGGATACTCCTACGAGCAGTACTTC
-	15	TRBJ1-4	-	TRBV21-1	CASSKRTGKIEKLFF	TGTGCCAGCAGCAAACGGACAGGAAAGATCGAAAAACTGTTTTTT
once	11	TRBJ2-1	-	TRBV11-2	CASSSRGEQFF	TGTGCCAGCAGCTCCCGCGGGGAGCAGTTCTTC
-	16	TRBJ2-3	TRBD2	TRBV7-8	CASSRRLAGNSDTQYF	TGTGCCAGCAGCCGCCGACTAGCGGGCAACTCAGATACGCAGTATTTT
once	13	TRBJ2-7	-	TRBV28	CASSPADSYEQYF	TGTGCCAGCAGCCCTGCAGACTCCTACGAGCAGTACTTC
-	12	TRBJ2-3	-	TRBV9	CASSPGADTQYF	TGTGCCAGCAGCCCAGGGGCAGATACGCAGTATTTT
once	17	TRBJ2-1	-	TRBV5-1	CASSLDFGQKSYNEQFF	TGCGCCAGCAGCTTGGATTTCGGACAGAAATCCTACAATGAGCAGTTCTTC